This is a list of T cell receptor beta chains from one sample in a study of cytomegalovirus exposure and HLA in healthy donors. Sequencing was performed with immunoSEQ multiplex PCR; in TCRdb, only in-frame clones are kept and a portion is missing. The sample lists 120,000 to 150,000 clones; about 74% were seen once. The sample comprised PBMCs. All receptors derive from a man aged 35-49 years in good health and CMV-seropositive. Both conserved end residues are part of each CDR3. Each record gives: clone size, CDR3 length, D gene, V gene, J gene, CDR3 DNA, CDR3 protein. A D gene is named only where the DNA matches it firmly. For some rows the clone size is stated as once, few or many, or as a class when expanded; others skip it.

abundance: .; len: 18; d_gene: TRBD2; v_gene: TRBV29-1; j_gene: TRBJ2-7; CDR3nt: TGCAGCGTACGGGACAGAGGCCTTCCACTAGCGGGGGGTTACGAGCAGTACTTC; CDR3aa: CSVRDRGLPLAGGYEQYF
abundance: .; len: 15; d_gene: TRBD2; v_gene: TRBV6-5; j_gene: TRBJ2-7; CDR3nt: TGTGCCAGCAGTCGGGCCTTTGGGGGAGGGCACGAGCAGTACTTC; CDR3aa: CASSRAFGGGHEQYF
abundance: .; len: 15; d_gene: TRBD1; v_gene: TRBV6-1; j_gene: TRBJ1-1; CDR3nt: TGTGCCAGCTTTCCTCTGGGACAGGGACACACTAAAGCTTTCTTT; CDR3aa: CASFPLGQGHTKAFF
abundance: .; len: 14; d_gene: TRBD1; v_gene: TRBV27; j_gene: TRBJ2-7; CDR3nt: TGTGCCAGCAGTTTGACAGGGATCTCCTACGAGCAGTACTTC; CDR3aa: CASSLTGISYEQYF
abundance: .; len: 15; d_gene: TRBD1; v_gene: TRBV2; j_gene: TRBJ1-1; CDR3nt: TGTGCCAGCAAACTCATTTTGGACAGGGAAACTGAAGCTTTCTTT; CDR3aa: CASKLILDRETEAFF
abundance: .; len: 15; d_gene: TRBD1; v_gene: TRBV6-5; j_gene: TRBJ1-4; CDR3nt: TGTGCCAGCAGCCGGACAGGCGCGACTAATGAAAAACTGTTTTTT; CDR3aa: CASSRTGATNEKLFF
abundance: .; len: 16; d_gene: .; v_gene: TRBV27; j_gene: TRBJ2-2; CDR3nt: TGTGCCAGCAGTTCCCTACTAAACGCCCTTCTCCAGGAGCTGTTTTTT; CDR3aa: CASSSLLNALLQELFF
abundance: .; len: 15; d_gene: TRBD2; v_gene: TRBV9; j_gene: TRBJ2-1; CDR3nt: TGTGCCAGCAGCGTCGGGCTAGCGGAATACAATGAGCAGTTCTTC; CDR3aa: CASSVGLAEYNEQFF
abundance: .; len: 15; d_gene: .; v_gene: TRBV4-1; j_gene: TRBJ2-1; CDR3nt: TGCGCCAGCAGCCGTAGCGCTACGGAGGGAAGTGAGCAGTTCTTC; CDR3aa: CASSRSATEGSEQFF
abundance: .; len: 14; d_gene: .; v_gene: TRBV2; j_gene: TRBJ1-5; CDR3nt: TGTGCCAGCAGCGAGACAGTAAGCAATCAGCCCCAGCATTTT; CDR3aa: CASSETVSNQPQHF
abundance: .; len: 14; d_gene: TRBD1; v_gene: TRBV5-8; j_gene: TRBJ2-5; CDR3nt: TGTGCCAGCAGCTGGGGACAGAACCAAGAGACCCAGTACTTC; CDR3aa: CASSWGQNQETQYF
abundance: .; len: 17; d_gene: TRBD2; v_gene: TRBV28; j_gene: TRBJ2-6; CDR3nt: TGTGCCAGCAGCGGCCTAGCGGGAGGGTTTGGGGCCAACGTCCTGACTTTC; CDR3aa: CASSGLAGGFGANVLTF
abundance: .; len: 14; d_gene: .; v_gene: TRBV15; j_gene: TRBJ2-7; CDR3nt: TGTGCCACCAGCAGTTCAACAGGGAGCTACGAGCAGTACTTC; CDR3aa: CATSSSTGSYEQYF
abundance: .; len: 13; d_gene: .; v_gene: TRBV12-5; j_gene: TRBJ2-6; CDR3nt: TGTGCTAGTGGTTTGGCAGGGGCCAACGTCCTGACTTTC; CDR3aa: CASGLAGANVLTF
abundance: .; len: 13; d_gene: .; v_gene: TRBV2; j_gene: TRBJ1-5; CDR3nt: TGTGCCAGCAGTGTCCGGGCGGGTCAGCCCCAGCATTTT; CDR3aa: CASSVRAGQPQHF
abundance: once; len: 15; d_gene: TRBD2; v_gene: TRBV18; j_gene: TRBJ2-2; CDR3nt: TGTGCCAGCTCTGGACTAGCGGGAAACACCGGGGAGCTGTTTTTT; CDR3aa: CASSGLAGNTGELFF
abundance: medium-sized; len: 15; d_gene: .; v_gene: TRBV2; j_gene: TRBJ2-2; CDR3nt: TGTGCCAGCAGTGAAGACGGTACGAACACCGGGGAGCTGTTTTTT; CDR3aa: CASSEDGTNTGELFF
abundance: .; len: 17; d_gene: .; v_gene: TRBV15; j_gene: TRBJ2-1; CDR3nt: TGTGCCACCAGCACCCACCTGGGACTCCCCTCCTACAATGAGCAGTTCTTC; CDR3aa: CATSTHLGLPSYNEQFF
abundance: .; len: 12; d_gene: .; v_gene: TRBV29-1; j_gene: TRBJ2-7; CDR3nt: TGCAGCGTCGGGACATCGGCCTACGAGCAGTACTTC; CDR3aa: CSVGTSAYEQYF
abundance: .; len: 15; d_gene: TRBD1; v_gene: TRBV5-1; j_gene: TRBJ2-3; CDR3nt: TGCGCCAGCAGCCGACAGGGACAATCCACAGATACGCAGTATTTT; CDR3aa: CASSRQGQSTDTQYF
abundance: .; len: 16; d_gene: TRBD2; v_gene: TRBV7-9; j_gene: TRBJ2-5; CDR3nt: TGTGCCAGCAGCGCCCGCGGGGGTGGGCATCAAGAGACCCAGTACTTC; CDR3aa: CASSARGGGHQETQYF
abundance: .; len: 16; d_gene: TRBD2; v_gene: TRBV27; j_gene: TRBJ2-3; CDR3nt: TGTGCCAGCAGGCGCGCGGGACTAGGGAACACAGATACGCAGTATTTT; CDR3aa: CASRRAGLGNTDTQYF
abundance: .; len: 14; d_gene: TRBD1; v_gene: TRBV10-3; j_gene: TRBJ2-2; CDR3nt: TGTGCCATCACGGGGACAGACCTTACCGGGGAGCTGTTTTTT; CDR3aa: CAITGTDLTGELFF
abundance: .; len: 18; d_gene: TRBD1; v_gene: TRBV7-8; j_gene: TRBJ1-6; CDR3nt: TGTGCCAGCAGCTTGACCGGGACAGCCCCCAGGAATAATTCACCCCTCCACTTT; CDR3aa: CASSLTGTAPRNNSPLHF
abundance: .; len: 14; d_gene: TRBD2; v_gene: TRBV4-1; j_gene: TRBJ2-7; CDR3nt: TGCGCCAGCAGCCAAGTGGGGAGGGCGGACGAGCAGTACTTC; CDR3aa: CASSQVGRADEQYF
abundance: few; len: 17; d_gene: .; v_gene: TRBV5-6; j_gene: TRBJ1-6; CDR3nt: TGTGCCAGCAGCTCTCGATTCATGACAGAGGATAATTCACCCCTCCACTTT; CDR3aa: CASSSRFMTEDNSPLHF
abundance: .; len: 14; d_gene: TRBD1; v_gene: TRBV2; j_gene: TRBJ2-7; CDR3nt: TGTGCCAGCACCCGGACAGGTCCCCTCTACGAGCAGTACTTC; CDR3aa: CASTRTGPLYEQYF
abundance: .; len: 12; d_gene: .; v_gene: TRBV30; j_gene: TRBJ2-7; CDR3nt: TGTGCCTGGGGTCAGGGACAATACGAGCAGTACTTC; CDR3aa: CAWGQGQYEQYF
abundance: .; len: 13; d_gene: TRBD1; v_gene: TRBV30; j_gene: TRBJ2-5; CDR3nt: TGTGCCTGGTCGACAGGGTGGGGAGAGACCCAGTACTTC; CDR3aa: CAWSTGWGETQYF